These 25 T cell receptor beta chains came from one sample sequenced in a study of post-analysis software for immune sequencing data (dated by TCRdb to the mid-2010s). Preparation of the library involved PCR. Instrument used: Illumina HiSeq 2500. Unique molecular identifiers were incorporated into TCR beta cDNA libraries to reduce PCR and sequencing biases. In TCRdb, the public reads were trimmed at Q25 with fastp and aligned with MiXCR, with productive beta chains retained. Each CDR3 protein gets just one entry, which takes the most common genes and DNA from the rows behind it. For this sample there are about 160,000 distinct CDR3 sequences; under 40% appear just once. Together, the top ten hold about 26% of the sample. The meaning of the sample's time point label: second blood draw from one MS patient after hematopoietic stem cell transplantation. Material: blood, obtained after autologous hematopoietic stem cell transplantation. The receptors come from a girl aged 5-17 years with multiple sclerosis. Donor details come from another sample of the same person, matched by shared clones.

This clonotype was observed a handful of times. J is TRBJ1-2 and V is TRBV27, with 10 bases matching TRBD1. Germline lookup yields CDR1 MNHEY and CDR2 SMNVEV (reference sequence). There are 18 residues in the CDR3. J lost 4 bases, V lost 1 base, and 12 bases had no gene match. CDR3 region: CASSLFGTGDDYGYGYTF. The CDR3 DNA reads TGTGCCAGCAGTTTATTCGGGACAGGGGACGACTATGGCTATGGCTACACCTTC.

This clonotype has a count of ten or more. The rearrangement links TRBV29-1 to TRBJ2-5; D remains unclear. CDR1 SQVTM and CDR2 ANQGSEA come from the germline V gene. The CDR3 has 10 residues. The V end was cut by 6 bases, the J end by 3 bases, with 5 bases between. The CDR3 coding sequence is TGCAGCGTATCGGAAGAGACCCAGTACTTC. It translates to CSVSEETQYF. The whole variable domain, filled in from reference TRBV29-1 and TRBJ2-5, reads SAVISQKPSRDICQRGTSLTIQCQVDSQVTMMFWYRQQPGQSLTLIATANQGSEATYESGFVIDKFPISRPNLTFSTLTVSNMSPEDSSIYLCSVSEETQYFGPGTRLLVL.

At least ten counts were recorded for this clonotype. The chain is built from TRBV6-5 and TRBJ2-7, with 11 bases that match TRBD1. The ends lost 6 bases at V and 5 bases at J; junction bases unmatched: 6. CDR3 length equals 14 residues. Germline CDR1 is MNHEY and CDR2 is SVGAGI. The CDR3 here is CASRWTGGDDEQYF. DNA of the CDR3: TGTGCCAGCAGGTGGACAGGGGGCGACGACGAGCAGTACTTC.

V gene TRBV6-1 combines with J gene TRBJ2-7, with D possibly being TRBD2 (5 bases). This CDR3 spans 14 amino acids. Trimming took 7 bases from V and 1 from J, leaving 14 bases between them. Germline CDR1 reads MNHNS; CDR2 reads SASEGT. CDR3 protein: CASTERHPSYEQYF. CDR3 sequence (DNA): TGTGCCAGCACCGAGCGGCATCCTTCCTACGAGCAGTACTTC.

The chain recombines TRBV3-1 with TRBJ2-5; TRBD1 matches at 8 bases. Germline V gene data show CDR1 as LGHDT and CDR2 as YNNKEL (reference sequence). V was pared by 4 bases and J by 11 bases, with 18 bases of the junction left unmatched. The CDR3 has 16 amino acids. CDR3 region: CASSPLTGTGFGEQYF. DNA of the CDR3: TGTGCCAGCAGCCCCTTGACCGGGACAGGCTTCGGGGAGCAGTACTTC.

This clonotype was counted only a few times. V is TRBV12-3 or TRBV12-4 and J is TRBJ2-3; D uncertain. CDR3 length equals 15 residues. V gave up 3 bases and J gave up 1 base, with 11 bases separating them. Here the CDR3 reads CASSFETWGTDTQYF. The CDR3 region has the DNA TGTGCCAGCAGTTTTGAGACGTGGGGCACAGATACGCAGTATTTT.

The table lists this clonotype with a few counts. V gene TRBV4-1 combines with J gene TRBJ2-5; 14 bases line up with TRBD2. In germline, CDR1 is MGHRA, CDR2 YSYEKL. Losses at the gene ends were 3 bases for V and 3 bases for J; bases not matched to a gene: 0. The CDR3 contains 15 residues. The CDR3 sequence is CASSQGLAGEETQYF. In nucleotides, the CDR3 is TGCGCCAGCAGCCAGGGACTAGCGGGAGAAGAGACCCAGTACTTC.

The V and J genes are TRBV18 and TRBJ2-1; 7 bases line up with TRBD1. The V and J ends lost 6 bases and 7 bases, in that order; junction bases with no gene match: 12. Germline V gene data show CDR1 as KGHSH and CDR2 as LQKENI. This CDR3 is built from 15 residues. In DNA, the CDR3 is TGTGCCAGCTCCCCCCCGGGACAGCGGTTGAATGAGCAGTTCTTC. Amino acid sequence: CASSPPGQRLNEQFF.

V gene TRBV20-1 combines with J gene TRBJ1-1; D unclear. Trimming shortened V by 2 bases and J by 5 bases, and 9 bases separated the two germline ends. Germline-derived CDR1 and CDR2 are DFQATT and SNEGSKA (reference sequence). The CDR3 consists of 12 residues. The CDR3 nucleotides are TGCAGTGCTAGACCCACCGCGACTGAAGCTTTCTTT. It encodes CSARPTATEAFF.

The chain recombines TRBV5-1 with TRBJ2-1; perhaps TRBD1 as D (8 bases). The germline CDR1 and CDR2 sequences are SGHRS and YFSETQ. The CDR3 loop spans 16 amino acids. The V and J ends lost 1 base and 1 base respectively, with 12 bases between them. CDR3 region: CASSLTGGVSYNEQFF. CDR3 coding DNA: TGCGCCAGCAGCTTGACAGGGGGGGTTTCCTACAATGAGCAGTTCTTC.

The table lists this clonotype with a few counts. This chain's CDR3 is CASNTGTTSSGANVLTF. Here the CDR3 DNA reads TGTGCCAGCAACACCGGGACAACTTCCTCTGGGGCCAACGTCCTGACTTTC. This rearrangement joins TRBV28 to TRBJ2-6, with D tentatively TRBD1 (6 bases). V lost 7 bases, J lost 0 bases, and 16 bases lay in between. The CDR3 loop spans 17 amino acids. Germline CDR1 and CDR2: MDHEN and SYDVKM.

This clonotype was detected once. The chain has TRBV20-1 and TRBJ2-5; 8 bases are shared with TRBD2. This CDR3 is 14 amino acids long. CDR1 and CDR2 from the germline V gene are DFQATT and SNEGSKA (reference sequence). V was clipped by 5 bases and J by 5 bases; unmatched bases: 10. This CDR3 is CSAQTGLAWETQYF. CDR3 bases: TGCAGTGCTCAGACTGGACTAGCTTGGGAGACCCAGTACTTC.

This chain joins TRBV27 and TRBJ2-7, with 7 bases aligning to TRBD2. From germline, CDR1 is MNHEY and CDR2 SMNVEV (reference sequence). This CDR3 region has 17 residues. Trimming took 3 bases from V and 0 from J; bases not matched to a gene: 11. The CDR3 DNA sequence: TGTGCCAGCAGTTTGGGAGGGGCTTGGGGCTCCTCCTACGAGCAGTACTTC. It translates to CASSLGGAWGSSYEQYF.

V gene TRBV19 combines with J gene TRBJ1-5, with no clear D. Trimming took 3 bases from V and 5 from J, leaving 17 bases between them. CDR3 length: 16 residues. Germline values: CDR1 LNHDA, CDR2 SQIVND (reference sequence). CDR3 in amino acids: CASSIIGRARHQPQHF. As DNA, the CDR3 is TGTGCCAGTAGTATCATCGGCCGGGCCCGGCATCAGCCCCAGCATTTT.

This sequence joins TRBV18 and TRBJ1-1; 9 bases line up with TRBD1. The CDR3 covers 17 residues. Germline assignment: CDR1 KGHSH and CDR2 LQKENI. V shed 6 bases and J 4 bases; nucleotides not matched to a gene: 15. The DNA of the CDR3 is TGTGCCAGCTCCCCCCGAGAGGTACAGACAGGGGGCACTGAAGCTTTCTTT. Its translation: CASSPREVQTGGTEAFF.

The chain combines TRBV10-3 with TRBJ2-7; the match to TRBD2 covers 10 bases. This CDR3 has 13 amino acids. Germline values: CDR1 ENHRY, CDR2 SYGVKD. J gave up 9 bases and V 6 bases, and 8 bases lay outside the gene matches. The CDR3 bases are TGTGCCATCAGAGGGACTAGCGAGGGCGGGCAGTACTTC. This codes for CAIRGTSEGGQYF.

The chain uses TRBV12-3 or TRBV12-4 and TRBJ1-5, with D possibly TRBD1 on 5 matching bases. The CDR3 is made up of 14 amino acids. Trimming stripped 3 bases from V and 3 bases from J, with 9 bases between. The CDR3 region has the DNA TGTGCCAGCAGTTTTGCAGGGTCCAATCAGCCCCAGCATTTT. This gives the protein CASSFAGSNQPQHF.

In this sample, this clonotype turned up a few times. The chain carries TRBV29-1 and TRBJ1-2, with TRBD1 identical over 7 bases. J lost 4 bases, V lost 5 bases, and 10 bases had no gene match. This CDR3 has 14 amino acids. From germline, CDR1 is SQVTM and CDR2 ANQGSEA. Here the CDR3 DNA reads TGCAGCGTTATGAGACAGGGACTGGGCTATGGCTACACCTTC. It specifies CSVMRQGLGYGYTF.

This clonotype was observed many times. This chain links TRBV2 with TRBJ1-1; maybe TRBD1 (5 bases). From germline, CDR1 is SNHLY and CDR2 FYNNEI. Trimming shortened V by 3 bases and J by 6 bases, and 14 bases separated the two germline ends. This CDR3 comprises 14 residues. CDR3 coding DNA: TGTGCCAGCAGTGACCCCACAGGCAAACCTGAAGCTTTCTTT. It specifies CASSDPTGKPEAFF.

About this clonotype: With a much larger clone just one base away, this may be a read error. The chain links TRBV7-2 to TRBJ2-3, with TRBD2 identical over 12 bases. The CDR3 consists of 18 residues. V lost 5 bases and J lost 2; bases outside the gene matches: 11. Germline assignment: CDR1 SGHTA and CDR2 FQGNSA. CDR3 DNA: TGTGCCAGCAGCCTTTATCGGACTAGCGGGACCCACACAGATACGCAGTATTTT. This translates into CASSLYRTSGTHTDTQYF. The variable domain in full, completed from reference TRBV7-2 and TRBJ2-3, reads GAGVSQSPSNKVTEKGKDVELRCDPISGHTALYWYRQSLGQGLEFLIYFQGNSAPDKSGLPSDRFSAERTGGSVSTLTIQRTQQEDSAVYLCASSLYRTSGTHTDTQYFGPGTRLTVL.

The V and J genes are TRBV28 and TRBJ1-2; 8 positions match TRBD1. V dropped 6 bases and J dropped 1; count of bases not matched to a gene: 4. The CDR3 spans 14 residues. Per the germline V gene, CDR1 is MDHEN and CDR2 is SYDVKM. The CDR3 loop reads CASRGTGDNYGYTF. The CDR3 DNA reads TGTGCCAGCAGGGGGACAGGAGATAACTATGGCTACACCTTC.

This clonotype was picked up a small number of times. The rearrangement links TRBV5-1 to TRBJ2-5; the match to TRBD2 covers 11 bases. Germline assignment: CDR1 SGHRS and CDR2 YFSETQ. The V and J ends lost 4 bases and 2 bases, in that order; junction bases with no gene match: 4. CDR3 length: 15 amino acids. The CDR3 reads CASSRGTSGQETQYF. The CDR3 region has the DNA TGCGCCAGCAGCCGCGGGACTAGCGGACAAGAGACCCAGTACTTC.

This clonotype occurred a few times. The CDR3 loop is CASRSATSGHNEQFF. DNA for the CDR3: TGTGCCAGCAGAAGCGCGACTAGCGGCCACAATGAGCAGTTCTTC. The chain couples TRBV28 to TRBJ2-1; 9 nucleotides agree with TRBD2. CDR3 length equals 15 residues. CDR1 is MDHEN and CDR2 is SYDVKM in the germline V gene. V was pared by 6 bases and J by 5 bases, with 8 bases of the junction left unmatched.

This clonotype has only one observation. CDR3 sequence reads: CASSERASFGTQYF. As DNA, the CDR3 is TGTGCCAGCAGTGAAAGGGCTAGCTTTGGGACCCAGTACTTC. The chain is built from TRBV2 and TRBJ2-5; D perhaps matches TRBD2 (5 bases). CDR1 and CDR2 from the germline V gene are SNHLY and FYNNEI. The CDR3 length is 14 residues. The germline V and J ends were trimmed by 2 bases and 7 bases, with 14 bases remaining between them.

The chain uses TRBV5-1 and TRBJ2-7; D may be TRBD2 (5 bases). V was trimmed by 0 bases and J by 0 bases, leaving 16 bases between them. Germline CDR1 SGHRS, CDR2 YFSETQ. This CDR3 is built from 17 residues. In DNA form, the CDR3 reads TGCGCCAGCAGCTTGGCGGACCCCGGAGGTTTCTCCTACGAGCAGTACTTC. The encoded protein is CASSLADPGGFSYEQYF.